These 23 T cell receptor beta chains originate from one sample sequenced in a study of T cell repertoires in cytomegalovirus infection. These TCRs' antigens remain unknown. Each CDR3 protein gets one entry after TCRdb re-called the reads with MiXCR. The sample has 350,000 to 400,000 distinct CDR3 sequences; about 35% are singletons. The sample was cultured PBMCs, taken from culture after CMV antigen stimulation. These receptor sequences come from a human donor in good health (CMV status not recorded). Some clones in this sample may be carry-over from other donors' samples.

V usage is TRBV19 and J usage is TRBJ1-6; D uncertain. This CDR3 region has 12 residues. Germline V gives CDR1 LNHDA, CDR2 SQIVND (reference sequence). Trimming cost V 6 bases and J 10 bases, with 10 bases left between them. The CDR3 DNA sequence: TGTGCCAGTAGCCTACTAAGCTCACCCCTCCACTTT. Translation: CASSLLSSPLHF.

The chain couples TRBV19 to TRBJ2-5; the match to TRBD2 covers 11 bases. The germline CDR1 and CDR2 sequences are LNHDA and SQIVND (reference sequence). The CDR3 has 13 amino acids. J lost 4 bases, V lost 7 bases, and 2 bases had no gene match. DNA for the CDR3: TGTGCCAGTAAGACTAGCGGGATAGAGACCCAGTACTTC. It translates to CASKTSGIETQYF.

The chain has TRBV12-3 or TRBV12-4 and TRBJ2-1; D call uncertain. V lost 6 bases and J 0 bases, leaving 9 bases between the germline ends. There are 14 residues in the CDR3. Here the CDR3 DNA reads TGTGCCAGCAGGACCGCGAGCTCCTACAATGAGCAGTTCTTC. Translating it yields CASRTASSYNEQFF.

The gene calls are TRBV4-2 and TRBJ2-7; D not certain. CDR1 and CDR2 from the germline V gene are LGHNA and YNFKEQ. This CDR3 is 16 amino acids long. Trimming removed 0 bases at V and 5 bases at J, with 17 bases between. The CDR3 coding sequence is TGTGCCAGCAGCCAAGATCTTCAAGGTAGGTCGGACGAGCAGTACTTC. Translation: CASSQDLQGRSDEQYF.

The rearrangement links TRBV27 to TRBJ2-3, with 7 bases matching TRBD2. CDR1 is MNHEY and CDR2 is SMNVEV in the germline V gene (reference sequence). V dropped 6 bases and J dropped 2; count of bases not matched to a gene: 11. The CDR3 has 16 residues. CDR3 coding DNA: TGTGCCAGCAGATCCACCGGGACTACCTACACAGATACGCAGTATTTT. This codes for CASRSTGTTYTDTQYF.

V is TRBV11-2 and J is TRBJ2-3; 13 nucleotides line up with TRBD2. Germline loops: CDR1 SGHAT, CDR2 FQNNGV. V trimming: 4 bases; J trimming: 0 bases; junction bases outside the gene matches: 4. This CDR3 has 17 residues. This chain's CDR3 is CASSSKGLAGSTDTQYF. CDR3 nucleotides: TGTGCCAGCAGCTCGAAGGGACTAGCGGGGAGCACAGATACGCAGTATTTT.

This clonotype showed up many times. J is TRBJ2-5 and V is TRBV7-2; the D is unclear. CDR1 is SGHTA, CDR2 FQGNSA, per germline. V lost 5 bases and J 5 bases, leaving 12 bases between the germline ends. This CDR3 region has 13 residues. CDR3 amino acids: CASSPRVTETQYF. The CDR3 nucleotides read TGTGCCAGCAGCCCCCGGGTGACGGAGACCCAGTACTTC.

V usage is TRBV29-1 and J usage is TRBJ1-1; TRBD1 is a possible D gene (5 bases). Deletions cut 4 bases from V and 1 base from J, with 10 bases between. The CDR3 length is 13 residues. Germline V gives CDR1 SQVTM, CDR2 ANQGSEA. As DNA, the CDR3 is TGCAGCGTTGTAAGACAGACGAACACTGAAGCTTTCTTT. This translates into CSVVRQTNTEAFF.

The rearrangement links TRBV19 to TRBJ2-1; 13 bases map to TRBD2. This CDR3 has 17 residues. CDR1 and CDR2 (germline): LNHDA, SQIVND (reference sequence). The trim removed 5 bases at V and 8 bases at J, leaving 12 bases unmatched. The CDR3 DNA reads as TGTGCCAGTAGTGCCGGACTAGCGGGAGAGGTGGGCTATGAGCAGTTCTTC. Its protein product is CASSAGLAGEVGYEQFF.

As concerns this clonotype: The germline gene is not matched at one end of the junction; a read error may be the cause. V and J are TRBV7-2 and TRBJ2-3; no clear D. Germline-derived CDR1 and CDR2 are SGHTA and FQGNSA. The CDR3 consists of 13 residues. The CDR3 loop reads CASSLARGDTRYF. As DNA, the CDR3 is TGTGCCAGCAGCTTAGCGAGAGGAGATACGCGGTATTTT.

This chain joins TRBV28 and TRBJ1-5, with D possibly matching TRBD1 (5 bases). The CDR3 consists of 16 residues. The germline V and J ends were trimmed by 7 bases and 6 bases, with 22 bases remaining between them. From germline, CDR1 is MDHEN and CDR2 SYDVKM. CDR3 sequence: CASTEFGQGGGQPQHF. CDR3 nucleotide sequence: TGTGCCAGCACCGAATTCGGGCAGGGCGGTGGTCAGCCCCAGCATTTT.

This clonotype was seen more than once but under ten times. This chain connects TRBV27 to TRBJ2-7; unclear D gene. CDR1 is MNHEY and CDR2 is SMNVEV in the germline V gene (reference sequence). This CDR3 has 12 amino acids. The germline V and J ends were trimmed by 3 bases and 6 bases, with 9 bases remaining between them. The CDR3 sequence: CASSFSRREQYF. CDR3 coding DNA: TGTGCCAGCAGTTTCAGCCGGCGCGAGCAGTACTTC.

The chain couples TRBV6-2 or TRBV6-3 to TRBJ2-1; TRBD2 matches 9 bases. Germline V gene lookup returns CDR1 MNHEY and CDR2 SVGEGT. V gave up 6 bases and J gave up 6 bases; unmatched junction bases: 3. CDR3 length equals 13 residues. The CDR3 region is CASRRLAVNEQFF. For the CDR3, the DNA is TGTGCCAGCAGACGACTAGCGGTCAATGAGCAGTTCTTC.

The V and J genes are TRBV6-2 or TRBV6-3 and TRBJ1-5, with D uncertain. CDR3 length: 12 amino acids. V was pared by 6 bases and J by 9 bases, with 12 bases between. The V gene's germline CDR1 is MNHEY and CDR2 SVGEGT. CDR3 region: CASSLTAWPQHF. CDR3 nucleotides: TGTGCCAGCAGCCTGACGGCGTGGCCCCAGCATTTT.

The chain links TRBV7-2 to TRBJ2-7, with TRBD1 identical over 7 bases. Trimming at V came to 4 bases and at J to 12 bases, leaving 15 bases not matched to a gene. Looked up from germline, CDR1 is SGHTA and CDR2 is FQGNSA. This CDR3 is 14 amino acids long. As DNA, the CDR3 is TGTGCCAGCAGCTATGCCCCACCTGACAGGGTGTGGTACTTC. It translates to CASSYAPPDRVWYF.

This clonotype was counted only a few times. The V and J genes are TRBV7-2 and TRBJ2-7; 8 bases fit TRBD2. Trimming removed 5 bases from V and 2 bases from J; junction bases left unmatched: 8. From germline, CDR1 is SGHTA and CDR2 FQGNSA. CDR3 length: 15 residues. CDR3 loop: CASSRGRTSTYEQYF. The CDR3 DNA follows: TGTGCCAGCAGCCGAGGTAGGACTAGCACCTACGAGCAGTACTTC. Full variable domain (outside the CDR3, taken from reference TRBV7-2 and TRBJ2-7): GAGVSQSPSNKVTEKGKDVELRCDPISGHTALYWYRQSLGQGLEFLIYFQGNSAPDKSGLPSDRFSAERTGGSVSTLTIQRTQQEDSAVYLCASSRGRTSTYEQYFGPGTRLTVT.

The chain employs TRBV5-1 and TRBJ2-2; TRBD2 aligns across 7 bases. This CDR3 comprises 15 residues. V shed 3 bases and J 3 bases; nucleotides not matched to a gene: 5. Germline CDR1 is SGHRS and CDR2 is YFSETQ. The CDR3 nucleotides read TGCGCCAGCAGCTCCAAGACTAGCCACACCGGGGAGCTGTTTTTT. Translation: CASSSKTSHTGELFF. The whole variable domain, remainder taken from reference TRBV5-1 and TRBJ2-2, is KAGVTQTPRYLIKTRGQQVTLSCSPISGHRSVSWYQQTPGQGLQFLFEYFSETQRNKGNFPGRFSGRQFSNSRSEMNVSTLELGDSALYLCASSSKTSHTGELFFGEGSRLTVL.

The genes are TRBV28 and TRBJ2-7; a weak D match, TRBD2 (6 bases). This CDR3 spans 17 amino acids. Trimming removed 2 bases at V and 2 bases at J, with 19 bases between. Germline CDR1 and CDR2: MDHEN and SYDVKM. CDR3 bases: TGTGCCAGCAGTTTAGCGGGAAACAGAAAACTAGCCTACGAGCAGTACGTC. Translated: CASSLAGNRKLAYEQYV.

The CDR3 DNA reads as TGTGCCAGCAGTTACCGGGGGCTTTGGGTCAATGAGCAGTTCTTC. Translation gives CASSYRGLWVNEQFF. The chain is built from TRBV6-8 and TRBJ2-1, with D perhaps being TRBD1 or TRBD2 (6 bases each). This CDR3 is built from 15 residues. Trimming left V 2 bases short and J 6 bases short, with 14 bases between. The germline V gene has CDR1 MNHGY and CDR2 SAAAGT.

This clonotype was observed a few times. The V gene is TRBV28, the J gene TRBJ1-4; D possibly corresponds to TRBD1 (5 bases). V dropped 4 bases and J dropped 4 bases, with 16 bases sitting between them. This CDR3 contains 16 residues. Germline CDR1 reads MDHEN; CDR2 reads SYDVKM. The chain's CDR3 is CASSSQHRQINEKLFF. The CDR3 DNA reads TGTGCCAGCAGTTCCCAGCACCGACAGATTAATGAAAAACTGTTTTTT.

The sample holds a few counts of this clonotype. The chain uses TRBV27 and TRBJ2-7; D may match TRBD1 or TRBD2 (6 bases each). The CDR3 has 16 residues. Germline loops: CDR1 MNHEY, CDR2 SMNVEV (reference sequence). With 2 bases removed from V and 3 bases from J, the gap between germline ends came to 17 bases. CDR3 sequence: CASSLRGVGTHYEQYF. The CDR3 coding sequence is TGTGCCAGCAGTTTAAGGGGGGTGGGGACGCACTACGAGCAGTACTTC.

This clonotype was seen more than once but under ten times. The CDR3 sequence: CASSYRQGAVNQPQHF. The CDR3, as DNA: TGTGCCAGCAGCTATCGACAGGGGGCAGTCAATCAGCCCCAGCATTTT. The chain carries TRBV11-3 and TRBJ1-5; TRBD1 aligns across 10 bases. The CDR3 has 16 amino acids. Per germline, CDR1 SGHNT and CDR2 YENEEA. V lost 4 bases to trimming and J lost 3 bases; unmatched junction nucleotides: 6.

The sample holds one count of this clonotype. V usage is TRBV27 and J usage is TRBJ1-5, with no clear D. The CDR3 is made up of 11 amino acids. The ends were cut back, 6 bases at V and 9 bases at J, with 9 bases in the middle. The germline V gene encodes CDR1 MNHEY and CDR2 SMNVEV (reference sequence). In DNA, the CDR3 is TGTGCCAGCAGCCGGGGAGGGCCCCAGCATTTT. Protein product: CASSRGGPQHF.